These 16 T cell receptor beta chains originate from one sample sequenced in a study of cytomegalovirus exposure and HLA in healthy donors. 13 Jbeta primers and 60 Vbeta primers were used for the PCR. Clones were sequenced by immunoSEQ multiplex PCR, and TCRdb holds only the in-frame ones, with some missing. The profile shows roughly 110,000 clones, roughly four fifths of them singletons. Sequencing was done on a sample of PBMCs. The receptor set was obtained from a man aged 55 to 70 in good health and CMV-seronegative.

The rearrangement links TRBV11-2 to TRBJ2-5; D may be TRBD2 (7 bases). Germline CDR1 reads SGHAT; CDR2 reads FQNNGV. The CDR3 has 16 amino acids. The V gene lost 5 bases and the J gene lost 5 bases, with 21 bases spanning the gap. The CDR3 DNA follows: TGTGCCAGCAGCGCTCTTGGCGGGGGCCAGGAGGAGACCCAGTACTTC. Amino acids: CASSALGGGQEETQYF.

The chain links TRBV7-3 to TRBJ2-2; 8 bases fit TRBD1. The trim removed 2 bases at V and 1 base at J, leaving 3 bases unmatched. From germline, CDR1 is SGHTA and CDR2 FQGTGA. This CDR3 contains 16 residues. CDR3 amino acids: CASSLVGTGNTGELFF. As DNA, the CDR3 is TGTGCCAGCAGCTTAGTCGGGACAGGGAACACCGGGGAGCTGTTTTTT.

This chain connects TRBV5-5 to TRBJ1-5; D is possibly TRBD1 (5 bases). The V end was cut by 0 bases, the J end by 4 bases, with 11 bases between. The CDR3 has 15 amino acids. Per germline, CDR1 SGHKS and CDR2 YYEKEE (reference sequence). The CDR3 spells CASSLEEGRNQPQHF. CDR3 bases: TGTGCCAGCAGCTTGGAGGAGGGACGTAATCAGCCCCAGCATTTT.

The V call is TRBV18, the J call TRBJ2-6; the D gene is possibly TRBD1 (6 bases). The CDR3 has 18 amino acids. Per the germline V gene, CDR1 is KGHSH and CDR2 is LQKENI. Trimming took 3 bases from V and 0 from J, leaving 15 bases between them. As DNA, the CDR3 is TGTGCCAGCTCACCCTTACCGGGACAAGACTCTGGGGCCAACGTCCTGACTTTC. It yields the protein CASSPLPGQDSGANVLTF.

This clone was recorded only once. The rearrangement uses TRBV7-9 and TRBJ1-2, with 9 positions matching TRBD1. The V gene's germline CDR1 is SEHNR and CDR2 FQNEAQ (reference sequence). J was trimmed by 13 bases and V by 0 bases; bases with no gene match: 6. CDR3 length equals 13 residues. The CDR3 protein is CASSLAQDRGVTF. CDR3 coding DNA: TGTGCCAGCAGCTTAGCCCAGGACAGGGGAGTCACCTTC. Full variable domain (outside the CDR3, taken from reference TRBV7-9 and TRBJ1-2): DTGVSQNPRHKITKRGQNVTFRCDPISEHNRLYWYRQTLGQGPEFLTYFQNEAQLEKSRLLSDRFSAERPKGSFSTLEIQRTEQGDSAMYLCASSLAQDRGVTFGSGTRLTVV.

The chain joins TRBV6-6 to TRBJ2-5, with 8 bases that match TRBD1. Germline V gene lookup returns CDR1 MNHNY and CDR2 SVGAGI (reference sequence). With V trimmed by 6 bases and J by 4 bases, 4 bases remained unmatched. The CDR3 totals 13 residues. The CDR3 DNA sequence: TGTGCCAGCAGACCAGGGGGCGTAGAGACCCAGTACTTC. It translates to CASRPGGVETQYF.

This clone has just a few counts. This chain uses TRBV7-9 with TRBJ2-1; D is possibly TRBD2 (6 bases). The germline V gene encodes CDR1 SEHNR and CDR2 FQNEAQ (reference sequence). This CDR3 contains 15 residues. V lost 5 bases and J lost 7, with 18 bases in between. This CDR3 is CASSIGGPLGNEQFF. The CDR3 DNA sequence: TGTGCCAGCAGCATCGGGGGTCCACTAGGTAATGAGCAGTTCTTC.

The V call is TRBV5-4, the J call TRBJ2-1, with 8 bases matching TRBD1. With 4 bases clipped from V and 4 bases from J, the junction kept 7 bases outside the gene matches. CDR1 and CDR2 (germline): SGHNT, YYREEE (reference sequence). This CDR3 is 15 amino acids long. The CDR3 region has the DNA TGTGCCAGCAGCCCGACGGACAGGGAGTACAATGAGCAGTTCTTC. It specifies CASSPTDREYNEQFF. Full variable domain (outside the CDR3, taken from reference TRBV5-4 and TRBJ2-1): ETGVTQSPTHLIKTRGQQVTLRCSSQSGHNTVSWYQQALGQGPQFIFQYYREEENGRGNFPPRFSGLQFPNYSSELNVNALELDDSALYLCASSPTDREYNEQFFGPGTRLTVL.

The chain is built from TRBV7-9 and TRBJ1-4; weak D call: TRBD1 (5 bases). Trimming took off 7 bases at V and 0 bases at J, with 15 bases between the two ends. The CDR3 consists of 16 residues. Germline V gene sequence: CDR1 SEHNR, CDR2 FQNEAQ (reference sequence). The CDR3 sequence is CASTPGAGATNEKLFF. Written as DNA, the CDR3 is TGTGCCAGCACTCCCGGGGCGGGGGCAACTAATGAAAAACTGTTTTTT.

In its sample, this clone was seen a few times. V usage is TRBV30 and J usage is TRBJ2-5; the match to TRBD2 covers 10 bases. Germline trimming cut 3 bases from V and 5 bases from J; bases unmatched to any gene: 9. This CDR3 has 15 amino acids. Per the germline V gene, CDR1 is GTSNPN and CDR2 is SVGIG (reference sequence). CDR3 in amino acids: CAWSLSGGAVETQYF. The CDR3 DNA follows: TGTGCCTGGAGCTTGAGCGGGGGGGCCGTGGAGACCCAGTACTTC.

This chain connects TRBV19 to TRBJ2-2; TRBD1 matches 12 bases. CDR1 and CDR2 (germline): LNHDA, SQIVND (reference sequence). The trim removed 2 bases at V and 6 bases at J, leaving 10 bases unmatched. The CDR3 is 18 amino acids. Here the CDR3 DNA reads TGTGCCAGTAGTATAAGGTTAGGGACAGGGGGCAGGGCCGGGGAGCTGTTTTTT. Amino acids: CASSIRLGTGGRAGELFF.

This chain links TRBV6-5 with TRBJ1-2; D may be TRBD1 (5 bases). The V gene lost 0 bases and the J gene lost 7 bases, with 9 bases spanning the gap. Germline CDR1 MNHEY, CDR2 SVGAGI. This CDR3 is built from 13 residues. The CDR3 here is CASSYSRRVGYTF. CDR3 nucleotide sequence: TGTGCCAGCAGTTACTCGCGCAGGGTTGGCTACACCTTC.

The chain combines TRBV7-9 with TRBJ1-5; 10 positions agree with TRBD1. This CDR3 is 15 amino acids long. Losses at the gene ends were 5 bases for V and 7 bases for J; bases not matched to a gene: 8. CDR1 and CDR2 (germline): SEHNR, FQNEAQ (reference sequence). The CDR3 here is CASSRTGTGEQPQHF. The CDR3 DNA follows: TGTGCCAGCAGCAGAACCGGGACAGGGGAGCAGCCCCAGCATTTT. Variable domain in full (rest from reference TRBV7-9 and TRBJ1-5): DTGVSQNPRHKITKRGQNVTFRCDPISEHNRLYWYRQTLGQGPEFLTYFQNEAQLEKSRLLSDRFSAERPKGSFSTLEIQRTEQGDSAMYLCASSRTGTGEQPQHFGDGTRLSIL.

The rearrangement links TRBV5-1 to TRBJ2-6; a possible D gene is TRBD1 (6 bases). V was shortened by 4 bases and J by 0 bases, with 11 bases between the two germline ends. Germline V lookup: CDR1 SGHRS, CDR2 YFSETQ. This CDR3 has 16 amino acids. CDR3 loop: CASSLDRPSGANVLTF. CDR3 sequence (DNA): TGCGCCAGCAGCCTGGACAGACCCTCTGGGGCCAACGTCCTGACTTTC.

This clone appeared a few times. V gene TRBV2 combines with J gene TRBJ2-1; unclear D gene. CDR1 and CDR2 from the germline V gene are SNHLY and FYNNEI. There are 12 residues in the CDR3. The germline V and J ends were trimmed by 7 bases and 7 bases, with 11 bases remaining between them. DNA for the CDR3: TGTGCCAGCATACCCTTGGCAAATGAGCAGTTCTTC. Protein sequence: CASIPLANEQFF.

The chain employs TRBV5-1 and TRBJ2-1, with D perhaps matching TRBD1 (5 bases). Germline-derived CDR1 and CDR2 are SGHRS and YFSETQ. Trimming shortened V by 0 bases and J by 0 bases, and 10 bases separated the two germline ends. The CDR3 is 16 amino acids. CDR3 residues: CASSLGWQGSYNEQFF. CDR3 DNA: TGCGCCAGCAGCTTGGGGTGGCAGGGCTCCTACAATGAGCAGTTCTTC.